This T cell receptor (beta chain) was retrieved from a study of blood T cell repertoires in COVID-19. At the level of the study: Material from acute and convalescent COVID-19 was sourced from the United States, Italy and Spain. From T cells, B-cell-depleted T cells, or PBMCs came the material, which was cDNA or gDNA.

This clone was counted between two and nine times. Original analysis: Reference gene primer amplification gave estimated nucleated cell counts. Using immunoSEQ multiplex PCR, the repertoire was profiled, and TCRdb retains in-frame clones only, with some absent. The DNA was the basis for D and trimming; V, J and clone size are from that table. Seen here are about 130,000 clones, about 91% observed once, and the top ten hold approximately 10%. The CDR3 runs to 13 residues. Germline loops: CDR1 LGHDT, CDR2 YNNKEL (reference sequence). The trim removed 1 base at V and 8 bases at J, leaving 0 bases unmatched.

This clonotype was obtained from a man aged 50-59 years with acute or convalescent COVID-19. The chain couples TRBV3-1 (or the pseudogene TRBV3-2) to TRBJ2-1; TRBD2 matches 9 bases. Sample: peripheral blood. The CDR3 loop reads CASSQGTSDEQFF. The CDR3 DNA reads TGTGCCAGCAGCCAAGGGACTAGCGATGAGCAGTTCTTC.